The text below deals with one T cell receptor beta chain. The antigen remains undetermined. The CDR3 is 15 residues long. The V end was cut by 6 bases, the J end by 0 bases, with 14 bases between. The germline V gene has CDR1 MNHEY and CDR2 SVGAGI. The data were taken from a study of T cell responses to AZD1222 COVID-19 vaccine. Study-wide points: Close to half of spike-specific TCRs reportedly recognize unmutated variant regions. Samples come after the peak T cell response, not at day 14. Seropositivity was recorded at baseline in only 6 or 7 AZD1222 recipients. Spike-wide vaccine-associated CD4 TCRs dominated at 160-218 and 743-854.

Measured with immunoSEQ multiplex PCR; TCRdb has only the in-frame clones, and not every one. The data show 170,000 or so clones, 90% seen once. This TCR came from an adult in good health. This chain connects TRBV6-5 to TRBJ1-1, with D unclear. The sequencing here drew on peripheral blood, taken on day 0 of AZD1222 vaccination. CDR3 in amino acids: CASRTGPSMNTEAFF. The CDR3 nucleotides are TGTGCCAGCAGAACCGGGCCCTCAATGAACACTGAAGCTTTCTTT.